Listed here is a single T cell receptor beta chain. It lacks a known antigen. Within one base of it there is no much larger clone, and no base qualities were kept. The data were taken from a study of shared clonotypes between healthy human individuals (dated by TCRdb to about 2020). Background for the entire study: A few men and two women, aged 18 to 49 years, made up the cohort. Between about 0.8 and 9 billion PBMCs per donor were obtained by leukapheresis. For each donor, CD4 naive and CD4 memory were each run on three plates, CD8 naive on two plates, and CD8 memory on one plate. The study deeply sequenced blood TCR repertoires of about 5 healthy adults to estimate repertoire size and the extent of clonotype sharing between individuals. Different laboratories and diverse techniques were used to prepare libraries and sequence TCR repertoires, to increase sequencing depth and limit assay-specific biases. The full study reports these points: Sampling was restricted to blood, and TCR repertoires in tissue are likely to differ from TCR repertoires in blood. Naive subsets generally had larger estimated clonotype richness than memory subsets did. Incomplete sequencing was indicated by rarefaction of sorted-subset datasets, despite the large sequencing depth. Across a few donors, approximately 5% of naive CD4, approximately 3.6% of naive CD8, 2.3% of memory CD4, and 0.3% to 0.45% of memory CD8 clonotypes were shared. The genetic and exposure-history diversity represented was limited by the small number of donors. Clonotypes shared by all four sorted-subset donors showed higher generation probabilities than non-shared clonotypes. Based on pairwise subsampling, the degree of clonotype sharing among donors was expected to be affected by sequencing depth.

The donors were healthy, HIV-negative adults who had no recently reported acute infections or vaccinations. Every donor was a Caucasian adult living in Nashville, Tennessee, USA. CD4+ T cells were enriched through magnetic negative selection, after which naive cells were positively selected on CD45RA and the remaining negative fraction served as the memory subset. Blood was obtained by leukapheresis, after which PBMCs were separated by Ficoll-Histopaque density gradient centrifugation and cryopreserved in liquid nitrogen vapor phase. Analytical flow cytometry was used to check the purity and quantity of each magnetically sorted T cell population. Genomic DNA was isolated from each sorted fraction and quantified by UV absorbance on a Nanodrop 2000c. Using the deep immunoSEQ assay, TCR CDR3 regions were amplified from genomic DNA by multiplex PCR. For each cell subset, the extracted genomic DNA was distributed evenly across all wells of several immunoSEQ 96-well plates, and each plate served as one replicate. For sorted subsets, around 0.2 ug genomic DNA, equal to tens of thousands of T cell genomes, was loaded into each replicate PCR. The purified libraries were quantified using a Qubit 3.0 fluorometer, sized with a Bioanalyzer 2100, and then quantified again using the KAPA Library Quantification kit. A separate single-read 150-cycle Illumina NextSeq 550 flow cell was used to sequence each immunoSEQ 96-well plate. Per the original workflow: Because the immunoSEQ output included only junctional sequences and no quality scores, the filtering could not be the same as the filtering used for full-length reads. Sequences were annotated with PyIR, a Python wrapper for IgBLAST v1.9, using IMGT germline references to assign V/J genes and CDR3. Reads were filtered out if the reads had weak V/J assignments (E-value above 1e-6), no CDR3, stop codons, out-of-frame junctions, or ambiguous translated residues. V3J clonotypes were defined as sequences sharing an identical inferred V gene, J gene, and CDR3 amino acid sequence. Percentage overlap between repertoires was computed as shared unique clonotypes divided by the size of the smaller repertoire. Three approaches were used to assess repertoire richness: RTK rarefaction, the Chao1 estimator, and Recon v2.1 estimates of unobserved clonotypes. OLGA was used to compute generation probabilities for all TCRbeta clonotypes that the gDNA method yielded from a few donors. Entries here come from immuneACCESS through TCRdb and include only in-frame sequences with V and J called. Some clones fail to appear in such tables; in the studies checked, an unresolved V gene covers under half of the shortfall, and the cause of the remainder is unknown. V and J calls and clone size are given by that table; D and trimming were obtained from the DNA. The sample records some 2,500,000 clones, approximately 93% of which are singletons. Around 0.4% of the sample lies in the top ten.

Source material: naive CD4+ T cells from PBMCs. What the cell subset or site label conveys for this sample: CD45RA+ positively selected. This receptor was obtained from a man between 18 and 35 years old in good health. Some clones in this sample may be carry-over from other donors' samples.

The nucleotide sequence reads as follows: TGCGCCAGCAGGTACAACCGGGACAGCTCCTACGAGCAGTACTTC. This codes for CASRYNRDSSYEQYF. The receptor chain draws on TRBV5-1 and TRBJ2-7, and 7 junctional nucleotides match TRBD1. The CDR3 spans 15 residues, from the cysteine through the phenylalanine. CDR3 DNA only is kept here, 45 bases in frame from base 1. The germline V gene gives CDR1 as SGHRS and CDR2 as YFSETQ. The V end gives up 5 bases and the J end 0 bases, leaving 8 bases in the junction not matched to a gene.